One TCR beta chain is described in this entry. The antigen remains unidentified. This entry is derived from a study of post-analysis software for immune sequencing data. Unique molecular identifiers tagged the TCR beta cDNA libraries. TCRdb passed the PCR reads through MiXCR, listing each CDR3 protein once. Of roughly 870,000 distinct CDR3 sequences listed, roughly 50% are singletons. The CDR3 is 15 amino acids. Per the germline V gene, CDR1 is SEHNR and CDR2 is FQNEAQ (reference sequence). Findings and caveats of the study: TRBV segments more frequent in patients than in controls numbered roughly five and included TRBV5-6, TRBV5-1 and TRBV20-1.

The clonotype was recovered from a girl between 10 and 17 years old with multiple sclerosis. V gene TRBV7-9 combines with J gene TRBJ2-4, with 7 positions matching TRBD2. With the DNA end fitting TRBJ2-7 better, the J assignment may be wrong. Sequencing input: blood. The CDR3 DNA reads TGTGCCAGCAGCTTATCAGGTAGCGGGCCATACGAGCAGTACTTC. Encoded protein: CASSLSGSGPYEQYF.